Following are 13 T cell receptor beta chains from one sample sequenced in a study of blood T cells in healthy people across ages. The second PCR ran 7 to 11 cycles with a sample-barcoded 5' primer and J-beta primers. TCRdb re-called the 5' RACE reads with MiXCR, one entry per CDR3 protein. The repertoire consists of fewer than 950,000 distinct CDR3 sequences, with approximately 35% occurring once and the leading ten covering approximately 13%. Sequences were obtained from blood. The source is a man aged 18-30 years in good health.

The chain couples TRBV7-2 to TRBJ2-3, with unresolved D. The V gene lost 8 bases and the J gene lost 1 base, with 13 bases spanning the gap. CDR3 length equals 14 residues. CDR1 SGHTA and CDR2 FQGNSA come from the germline V gene. The CDR3 nucleotides are TGTGCCAGCCGACGGTCTAGGGGCACAGATACGCAGTATTTT. Amino acids: CASRRSRGTDTQYF.

This clonotype was observed many times. V gene TRBV5-1 combines with J gene TRBJ1-2, with 8 bases identical to TRBD1. Germline lookup yields CDR1 SGHRS and CDR2 YFSETQ. This CDR3 region has 14 residues. With 4 bases clipped from V and 8 bases from J, the junction kept 10 bases outside the gene matches. CDR3 amino acids: CASSPSQGAWGYTF. CDR3 DNA: TGCGCCAGCAGCCCATCCCAGGGGGCTTGGGGCTACACCTTC. The full variable domain, in which reference TRBV5-1 and TRBJ1-2 provide the parts outside the CDR3, is KAGVTQTPRYLIKTRGQQVTLSCSPISGHRSVSWYQQTPGQGLQFLFEYFSETQRNKGNFPGRFSGRQFSNSRSEMNVSTLELGDSALYLCASSPSQGAWGYTFGSGTRLTVV.

As regards this clonotype: Since a much larger clone is just one base distant, this may be a read error. V is TRBV12-3 or TRBV12-4 and J is TRBJ2-5; a weak D match, TRBD2 (6 bases). The ends were cut back, 4 bases at V and 11 bases at J, with 26 bases in the middle. This CDR3 is built from 16 residues. This CDR3 reads CASSSEVGGLRGEQYF. As DNA, the CDR3 is TGTGCCAGCAGTTCCGAGGTGGGAGGCCTGCGAGGTGAGCAGTACTTC.

This clonotype was counted only a few times. CDR3 amino acids: CASSYASEQYF. DNA of the CDR3: TGTGCCAGCAGTTACGCCTCGGAGCAGTACTTC. The chain recombines TRBV6-5 with TRBJ2-5; no clear D gene. CDR3 length equals 11 residues. Germline loops: CDR1 MNHEY, CDR2 SVGAGI. V lost 2 bases, J lost 11 bases, and 9 bases lay in between.

The gene calls are TRBV7-2 and TRBJ1-2; a weak D match, TRBD1 (6 bases). This CDR3 has 14 amino acids. The germline gives CDR1 SGHTA, CDR2 FQGNSA. Deletions cut 4 bases from V and 3 bases from J, with 12 bases between. The CDR3 region is CASSSHRDYYGYTF. The CDR3 DNA follows: TGTGCCAGCAGCTCCCACAGGGATTACTATGGCTACACCTTC.

This chain links TRBV24-1 with TRBJ2-1; TRBD2 might be the D (7 bases). This CDR3 region has 15 residues. Between the trimmed V and J ends, which lost 6 bases and 4 bases, there was a span of 15 bases. Germline assignment: CDR1 KGHDR and CDR2 SFDVKD. CDR3 DNA: TGTGCCACCAGTTCCGGAGGGGGGGGGTACAATGAGCAGTTCTTC. Its translation is CATSSGGGGYNEQFF.

This clonotype was detected many times. The chain uses TRBV11-1 and TRBJ2-7; D might be TRBD1 (5 bases). Germline V gives CDR1 SGHAT, CDR2 FQDESV (reference sequence). This CDR3 has 15 amino acids. V lost 3 bases and J lost 2, with 14 bases in between. As DNA, the CDR3 is TGTGCCAGCAGCTTTGGGATAGGGGTCACCTACGAGCAGTACTTC. Translating it yields CASSFGIGVTYEQYF.

This clonotype was picked up many times. One end of the junction is discordant with germline, which a read error may explain. The chain combines TRBV5-1 with TRBJ1-1; D gene unclear. The germline CDR1 and CDR2 sequences are SGHRS and YFSETQ. This CDR3 is built from 14 residues. This CDR3 is CASSFSTVNTEAFF. Written as DNA, the CDR3 is TGTGCCAGCAGTTTTAGTACAGTGAACACTGAAGCTTTCTTT.

This clonotype occurred a few times. The chain is built from TRBV23-1 and TRBJ2-1, with D tentatively TRBD1 (6 bases). TRBV23-1 is recorded as an ORF, its role being uncertain. With 2 bases removed from V and 9 bases from J, the gap between germline ends came to 23 bases. This CDR3 region has 17 residues. The CDR3 coding sequence is TGCGCCAGCAGTCAACCCTTGTCCCGTCTTGGGACAAGTGAGCAGTTCTTC. Protein sequence: CASSQPLSRLGTSEQFF.

In its sample, this clonotype was seen a few times. CDR3 DNA: TGTGCCAGCAGTTCTCGGACAGAAAATAACTATGGCTACACCTTC. This gives the protein CASSSRTENNYGYTF. This chain joins TRBV6-5 and TRBJ1-2; D perhaps matches TRBD1 (6 bases). Germline CDR1 is MNHEY and CDR2 is SVGAGI. The V end was cut by 4 bases, the J end by 1 base, with 13 bases between. This CDR3 contains 15 residues.

CDR3 bases: TGTGCCAGCAGCCCGACAGTGCGGGCTGTCTACAATGAGCAGTTCTTC. Translation: CASSPTVRAVYNEQFF. The chain recombines TRBV14 with TRBJ2-1, with D perhaps matching TRBD1 or TRBD2 (5 bases each). The germline V gene has CDR1 SGHDN and CDR2 FVKESK. Trimming cost V 4 bases and J 3 bases, with 16 bases left between them. This CDR3 comprises 16 residues.

To note about this clonotype: A much larger clone lies one base from this, so it may be a read error. The chain's CDR3 is CASSSTGLSEQYF. As DNA, the CDR3 is TGTGCCAGCAGTTCGACAGGGCTAAGCGAGCAGTACTTC. The gene calls are TRBV12-3 or TRBV12-4 and TRBJ2-5; 7 bases agree with TRBD1. The DNA end is a closer match to TRBJ2-7, so the J assignment may be wrong. This CDR3 comprises 13 residues.

The CDR3 coding sequence is TGCGCCAGCAGCCAGGGACAGGGTTTATTTCAGCCCCAGCATTTT. It is translated as CASSQGQGLFQPQHF. The chain recombines TRBV4-1 with TRBJ1-5; 9 nucleotides align to TRBD1. CDR3 length: 15 amino acids. With V trimmed by 3 bases and J by 6 bases, 6 bases remained unmatched. Germline loops: CDR1 MGHRA, CDR2 YSYEKL.